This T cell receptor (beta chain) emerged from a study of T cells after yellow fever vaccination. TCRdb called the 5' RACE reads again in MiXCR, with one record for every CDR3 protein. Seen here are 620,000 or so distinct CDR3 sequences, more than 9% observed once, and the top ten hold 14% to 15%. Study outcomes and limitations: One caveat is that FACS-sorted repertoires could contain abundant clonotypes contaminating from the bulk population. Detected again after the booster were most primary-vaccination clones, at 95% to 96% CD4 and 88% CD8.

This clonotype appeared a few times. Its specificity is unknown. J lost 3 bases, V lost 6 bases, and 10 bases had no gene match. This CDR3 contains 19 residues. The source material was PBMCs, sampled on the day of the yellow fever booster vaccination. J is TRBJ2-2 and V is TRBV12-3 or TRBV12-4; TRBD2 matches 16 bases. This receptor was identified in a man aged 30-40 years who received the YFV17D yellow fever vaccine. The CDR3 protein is CASSVAGLAGGPYTGELFF. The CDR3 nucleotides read TGTGCCAGCAGCGTCGCGGGACTAGCGGGAGGGCCGTACACCGGGGAGCTGTTTTTT.